The source of this T cell receptor (beta chain) is a study of beta chain features in type 1 diabetes. The study's findings and limits: There were fewer insertions and more deletions at the VDJ junctions of type 1 diabetes patients.

About this clone: Its cognate antigen is unknown.

Averaging approximately 120 mL, one heparinised blood draw came from each individual donor. The CDR3 consists of 18 residues. Looked up from germline, CDR1 is LGHNA and CDR2 is YNFKEQ. V was clipped by 0 bases and J by 0 bases, with 12 bases between them. As every portion of the isolated RNA was reverse transcribed, the sequencing read expressed TCRB transcripts. The repertoire was sequenced with immunoSEQ multiplex PCR; TCRdb's copy has only in-frame clones and lacks some. The table shows 350,000 or so clones, with about 20% occurring only once. The chain joins TRBV4-2 to TRBJ1-6; no clear D. Sequencing was done on a sample of naive CD4+ T cells from blood. The receptor was derived from a young woman in good health. CDR3 region: CASSQDAGLSSYNSPLHF. The CDR3 nucleotides read TGTGCCAGCAGCCAAGATGCAGGCTTGAGCTCCTATAATTCACCCCTCCACTTT.